The sequence of this TCR beta chain was determined in a study of graft-versus-host responses after intestinal transplantation. Turning to the study itself: In this cohort, recipients had multivisceral, liver-intestinal, or isolated intestinal transplants. Among the recipients, all got anti-thymocyte globulin induction and then tacrolimus and steroids for roughly three years.

General study findings and limits: Detected in recipient marrow were GvH clones, some of which were first observed in ileum or blood. Within the allografts of patients who had graft-donor T cell macrochimerism, graft-versus-host to host-versus-graft clonal ratios were high.

This table comes from immunoSEQ multiplex PCR, and its TCRdb copy is limited to in-frame clones, with some not included. Of roughly 19,000 clones listed, around three quarters are singletons. Turning to this clone: Its specificity is unknown.

This CDR3 contains 16 residues. Trimming at V came to 0 bases and at J to 1 base, leaving 5 bases not matched to a gene. The V gene's germline CDR1 is SGDLS and CDR2 YYNGEE. Lamina propria and intraepithelial lymphocytes were released by processing graft tissue. This receptor was identified in a human patient who received an intestinal transplant, so some T cells may come from the graft donor. V usage is TRBV9 and J usage is TRBJ1-1; 8 bases are shared with TRBD1. Sample: ileum tissue, taken around 20 days after intestinal transplant. Here the CDR3 reads CASSVVGDRGNTEAFF. The CDR3 DNA sequence: TGTGCCAGCAGCGTAGTCGGTGACAGGGGGAACACTGAAGCTTTCTTT.